This TCR beta chain was retrieved from a study of blood T cell repertoires in COVID-19. Study at large: The analysed material was cDNA or gDNA that came from T cells, B-cell-depleted T cells, or PBMCs.

From germline, CDR1 is KGHSH and CDR2 LQKENI. The CDR3 is made up of 11 amino acids. V gave up 6 bases and J gave up 4 bases, with 6 bases separating them. Sequencing was performed with immunoSEQ multiplex PCR; in TCRdb, only in-frame clones are kept and a portion is missing. The sample has about 360,000 clones, over 65% seen once; the top ten hold over 0.95%. The rearrangement uses TRBV18 and TRBJ1-1; D gene ambiguous. The TCR comes from a human donor with acute or convalescent COVID-19. The donor label of this sample is uncertain. Sequences were obtained from peripheral blood. CDR3 sequence: CASSPLTEAFF. The CDR3 nucleotides read TGTGCCAGCTCCCCCCTCACTGAAGCTTTCTTT.